A few counts support the clone carrying this T cell receptor (beta chain). Trimming left V 4 bases short and J 2 bases short, with 9 bases between. CDR1 is LGHDT, CDR2 YNNKEL, per germline (reference sequence). The CDR3 contains 14 residues. Measured with immunoSEQ multiplex PCR; TCRdb has only the in-frame clones, and not every one. The sample records 61,000 or so clones, around four fifths being singletons. These data are taken from a study of T cells in tumors after PD-1 blockade. The sample consisted of PBMCs, taken before anti-PD-1 treatment. The sequence came from a human donor with basal cell carcinoma. The J gene is TRBJ1-5, the V gene TRBV3-1 (or the pseudogene TRBV3-2), with D unclear. For the CDR3, the DNA is TGTGCCAGCAGCCTGACCGGGGGCAATCAGCCCCAGCATTTT. Translated, it gives CASSLTGGNQPQHF.